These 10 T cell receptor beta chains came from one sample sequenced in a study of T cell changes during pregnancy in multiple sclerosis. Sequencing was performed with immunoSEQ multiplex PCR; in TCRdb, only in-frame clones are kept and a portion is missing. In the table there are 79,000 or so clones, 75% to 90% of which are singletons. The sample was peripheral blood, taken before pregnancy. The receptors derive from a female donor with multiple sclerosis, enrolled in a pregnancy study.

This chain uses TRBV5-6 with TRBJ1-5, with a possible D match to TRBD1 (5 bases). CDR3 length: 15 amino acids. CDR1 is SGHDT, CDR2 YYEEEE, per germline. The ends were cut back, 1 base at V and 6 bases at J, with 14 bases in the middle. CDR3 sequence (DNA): TGTGCCAGCAGCTTGCAGGGAGGTGGAAGTCAGCCCCAGCATTTT. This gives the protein CASSLQGGGSQPQHF. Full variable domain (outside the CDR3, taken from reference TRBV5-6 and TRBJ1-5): DAGVTQSPTHLIKTRGQQVTLRCSPKSGHDTVSWYQQALGQGPQFIFQYYEEEERQRGNFPDRFSGHQFPNYSSELNVNALLLGDSALYLCASSLQGGGSQPQHFGDGTRLSIL.

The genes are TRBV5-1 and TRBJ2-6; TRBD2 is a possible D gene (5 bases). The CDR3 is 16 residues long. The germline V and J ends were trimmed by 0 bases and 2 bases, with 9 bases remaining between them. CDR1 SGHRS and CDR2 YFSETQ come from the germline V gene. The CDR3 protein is CASSLAGRAGANVLTF. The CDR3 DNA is TGCGCCAGCAGCTTGGCGGGGAGAGCTGGGGCCAACGTCCTGACTTTC.

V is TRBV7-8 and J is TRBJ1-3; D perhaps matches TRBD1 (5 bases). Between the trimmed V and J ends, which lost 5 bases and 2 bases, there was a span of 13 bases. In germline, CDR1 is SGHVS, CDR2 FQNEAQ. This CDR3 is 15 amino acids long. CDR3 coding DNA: TGTGCCAGCAGCCAAAACACGGGGGCTGGAAACACCATATATTTT. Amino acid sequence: CASSQNTGAGNTIYF.

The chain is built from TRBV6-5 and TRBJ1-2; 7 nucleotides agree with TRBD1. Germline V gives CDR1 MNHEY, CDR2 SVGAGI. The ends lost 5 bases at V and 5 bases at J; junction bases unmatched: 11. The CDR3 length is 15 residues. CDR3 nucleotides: TGTGCCAGCAGTAGGACAGGTTCTCCTTCATATGGCTACACCTTC. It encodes CASSRTGSPSYGYTF.

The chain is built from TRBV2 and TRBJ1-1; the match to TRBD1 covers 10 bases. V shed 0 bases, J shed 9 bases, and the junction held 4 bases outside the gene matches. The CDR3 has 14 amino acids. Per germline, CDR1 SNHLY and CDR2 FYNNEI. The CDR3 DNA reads TGTGCCAGCAGTGAAGCGCTGACAGGGGGCAAAGCTTTCTTT. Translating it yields CASSEALTGGKAFF.

The CDR3 bases are TGTGCCAGCTCACCGACGACCGGAGGCGACACTGAAGCTTTCTTT. The encoded protein is CASSPTTGGDTEAFF. The chain joins TRBV18 to TRBJ1-1; D remains ambiguous. This CDR3 contains 15 residues. Trimming took 3 bases from V and 3 from J, leaving 14 bases between them. The germline V gene encodes CDR1 KGHSH and CDR2 LQKENI.

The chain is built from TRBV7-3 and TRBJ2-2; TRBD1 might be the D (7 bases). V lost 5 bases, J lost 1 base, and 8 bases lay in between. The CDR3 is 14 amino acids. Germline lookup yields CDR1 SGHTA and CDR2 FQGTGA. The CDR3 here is CASSQGGNTGELFF. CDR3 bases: TGTGCCAGCAGCCAGGGGGGGAACACCGGGGAGCTGTTTTTT.

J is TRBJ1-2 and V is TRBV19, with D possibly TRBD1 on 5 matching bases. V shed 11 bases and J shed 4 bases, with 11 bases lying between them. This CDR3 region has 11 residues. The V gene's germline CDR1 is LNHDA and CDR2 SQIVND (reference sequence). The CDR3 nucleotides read TGTGCCGTCGGAGGGACCTATGGCTACACCTTC. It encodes CAVGGTYGYTF.

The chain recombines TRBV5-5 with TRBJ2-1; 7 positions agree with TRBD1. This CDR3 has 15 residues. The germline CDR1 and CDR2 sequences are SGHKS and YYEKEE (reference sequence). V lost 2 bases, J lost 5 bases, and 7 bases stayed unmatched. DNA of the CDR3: TGTGCCAGCAGCTTTCCCCCGACAGGGAACAATGAGCAGTTCTTC. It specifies CASSFPPTGNNEQFF.

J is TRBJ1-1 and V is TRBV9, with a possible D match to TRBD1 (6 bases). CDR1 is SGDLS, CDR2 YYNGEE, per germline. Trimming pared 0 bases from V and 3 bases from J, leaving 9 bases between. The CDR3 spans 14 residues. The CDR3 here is CASSVGAGDTEAFF. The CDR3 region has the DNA TGTGCCAGCAGCGTAGGGGCAGGGGACACTGAAGCTTTCTTT.